This TCR beta chain was sequenced for a study of metastatic and nonmetastatic thyroid tumors. Study details: Repertoire comparison spanned blood and tumor or nodule tissue of malignant and benign thyroid patients.

Note on this clone: One end of the junction varies from germline; a read error may be responsible.

All patients reached thyroid surgery having received no treatment beforehand. TCRdb recomputed clones from the PCR reads via MiXCR. The table records some 21,000 clones, around 21% of them present only once. CDR3 length: 14 amino acids. The germline gives CDR1 DFQATT, CDR2 SNEGSKA (reference sequence). What was sequenced was blood. The gene calls are TRBV20-1 and TRBJ2-7, with D unclear. The TCR was taken from a female donor with papillary thyroid cancer or a benign thyroid nodule (not recorded which). Some clones in this sample may be carry-over from other donors' samples. CDR3 loop: CSARGLLSSYEHYF. The CDR3, as DNA: TGCAGTGCTAGAGGACTCCTCAGCTCCTACGAGCATTACTTC.